Listed below are T cell receptor beta chains from one sample, sequenced in a study of T cells in Graves' hyperthyroidism and ophthalmopathy. TCRdb processed the multiplex PCR reads anew with MiXCR; each CDR3 protein has one entry. Of some 570,000 distinct CDR3 sequences listed, 12% to 15% were seen once; the top ten hold roughly 7%. The sequenced sample consisted of blood. The receptors here all came from a woman under 30 with Graves' ophthalmopathy. CDR3s include the opening cysteine and the closing phenylalanine or tryptophan. The D gene is left open where the match is weak. Where a row states a size, it is once, few, many or the class of an expanded clone; other rows omit it.

j_call v_call clone_size d_call cdr3_nt cdr3_aa
TRBJ2-6 TRBV30 many NA TGTGCCTGGAGTTCCGGACCTAGCTCTGGGGCCAACGTCCTGACTTTC CAWSSGPSSGANVLTF
TRBJ1-2 TRBV6-1 few NA TGTGCCAGCAGTTTGGGCAGTCCAGACTATGGCTACACCTTC CASSLGSPDYGYTF
TRBJ2-7 TRBV7-2 many TRBD2 TGTGCCAGCAGCTTCCTAGCGGGAGCCTACGAGCAGTACTTC CASSFLAGAYEQYF
TRBJ2-3 TRBV29-1 NA NA TGCAGCGTTGAAGATCGGGGGACAGATACGCAGTATTTT CSVEDRGTDTQYF
TRBJ2-3 TRBV4-2 NA NA TGTGCCAGCAGCGTCCGGGCCGCCTCTGGCACAGATACGCAGTATTTT CASSVRAASGTDTQYF
TRBJ2-5 TRBV28 many NA TGTGCCAGCAGTTTCTCACTTGGGGTAGACGACCAAGAGACCCAGTACTTC CASSFSLGVDDQETQYF
TRBJ2-2 TRBV19 NA TRBD2 TGTGCCAGTAGTATTGAGGTGTTTTTAGCGGGAAGGGCCGGGGAGCTGTTTTTT CASSIEVFLAGRAGELFF
TRBJ2-3 TRBV11-1 many TRBD2 TGTGCCAGCAGCTTATCGCTAGCGGCAGATACGCAGTATTTT CASSLSLAADTQYF
TRBJ2-5 TRBV20-1 many NA TGCAGTGCTAGAGAGGGGAGACAGAAGTACCAAGAGACCCAGTACTTC CSAREGRQKYQETQYF
TRBJ1-4 TRBV28 many NA TGTGCCAGCAGGAACCAGTTTATCGATGAAAAACTGTTTTTT CASRNQFIDEKLFF
TRBJ1-2 TRBV20-1 many NA TGCAGTGCTAGAGATCTAAGGGCAGGCCCTAACTATGGCTACACCTTC CSARDLRAGPNYGYTF
TRBJ2-1 TRBV7-8 NA NA TGTGCCAGCAGCTTAGGGGGGAGGCCCCCTTTCTCCTACAATGAGCAGTTCTTC CASSLGGRPPFSYNEQFF
TRBJ2-1 TRBV6-1 many TRBD2 TGTGCCAGCAGTATTACTAGCGGCCGCTACAATGAGCAGTTCTTC CASSITSGRYNEQFF
TRBJ2-3 TRBV19 NA TRBD1 TGTGCCAGTAGTCTGGCAGGGGGCAGCTCCTTCACAGATACGCAGTATTTT CASSLAGGSSFTDTQYF
TRBJ1-5 TRBV7-8 many NA TGTGCCAGCAGCTTAGAGGATCAGGTGGAAAATCAGCCCCAGCATTTT CASSLEDQVENQPQHF
TRBJ2-3 TRBV12-3/TRBV12-4 NA NA TGTGCCAGCAGTTTACAAATAGGAACGGGAGCCCGCACACATACGCAGTATTTT CASSLQIGTGARTHTQYF
TRBJ1-1 TRBV29-1 NA NA TGCAGCGTCTACCCGACAGGATCCAACACTGAAGCTTTCTTT CSVYPTGSNTEAFF
TRBJ2-7 TRBV5-8 many NA TGTGCCAGCAGCTTGATCTCTAGCGCTCCCTACGAGCAGTACTTC CASSLISSAPYEQYF
TRBJ2-1 TRBV7-7 many TRBD1 TGTGCTAGCAGCTATCACCTGGGACAGGGAGCCTACAATGAGCAGTTCTTC CASSYHLGQGAYNEQFF
TRBJ2-1 TRBV9 NA NA TGTGCCAGCAGCGTAGAAAGGGGACTCTACAATGAGCAGTTCTTC CASSVERGLYNEQFF
TRBJ2-1 TRBV3-1 many NA TGTGCCAGCAGCCAAGCCTGGAAAGGAAACAATGAGCAGTTCTTC CASSQAWKGNNEQFF
TRBJ2-2 TRBV3-1 many NA TGTGCCAGCAGCCAGCTGGACAGAACAACGAGCACCGGGGAGCTGTTTTTT CASSQLDRTTSTGELFF
TRBJ2-7 TRBV13 few NA TGTGCCAGCAGCTTGGGACTTACCGGGCAGTACTTC CASSLGLTGQYF
TRBJ1-3 TRBV6-1 many TRBD1 TGTGCCAGCACCCCGATCGAAGGACAGGGGCGAAACACCATATATTTT CASTPIEGQGRNTIYF
TRBJ2-1 TRBV7-9 many NA TGTGCCAGCAGCTCGGCGGGGACTGAAACTGAGCAGTTCTTC CASSSAGTETEQFF
TRBJ2-7 TRBV12-3/TRBV12-4 many NA TGTGCCAGCAGTAGGGTCAGGGTAGGGGACGAGCAGTACTTC CASSRVRVGDEQYF
TRBJ2-4 TRBV5-5 NA NA TGTGCCAGCAGCTTGGAGTGGGGGAGCAAAAACATTCAGTACTTC CASSLEWGSKNIQYF
TRBJ2-5 TRBV29-1 NA NA TGCAACCAGCAGGGAGAGACCCAGTACTTC CNQQGETQYF
TRBJ1-6 TRBV2 many NA TGTGCCACCCAGGGTGAGCGCTCACCCCTCCACTTT CATQGERSPLHF
TRBJ1-6 TRBV6-1 many NA TGTGCCAGCAGTTACAGGGACGGACCCCTCCACTTT CASSYRDGPLHF
TRBJ1-1 TRBV2 many TRBD1 TGTGCCAGCAGTACGGACAGGCTCATGAACACTGAAGCTTTCTTT CASSTDRLMNTEAFF
TRBJ2-3 TRBV4-3 many NA TGCGCCAGCAGCCAAGGGTCCCTAGTGGATACGCAGTATTTT CASSQGSLVDTQYF
TRBJ1-2 TRBV5-5 NA NA TGTGCCAGCAGCCAAGAAGGATCCCTCTCCTATGGCCACACCTTC CASSQEGSLSYGHTF
TRBJ2-5 TRBV7-9 many TRBD1 TGTGCCAGCAGCTCTACAGGGGGCGGGGAGACCCAGTACTTC CASSSTGGGETQYF
TRBJ1-1 TRBV10-3 many TRBD1 TGTGCCATCAGGCGACAGGGGAACACTGAAGCTTTCTTT CAIRRQGNTEAFF
TRBJ1-1 TRBV30 NA TRBD1 TGTGCCTGGCCCCCGGACAGGGGGTACACTGAAGCTTTCTTT CAWPPDRGYTEAFF
TRBJ1-2 TRBV6-1 many TRBD1 TGTGCCAGCAGTCAGGGACAGGGGTACTATGGCTACACCTTC CASSQGQGYYGYTF
TRBJ2-1 TRBV11-3 many TRBD2 TGTGCCAGCAGCTCAAGACTAGCGGGTCCCTTAGGGGAGCAGTTCTTC CASSSRLAGPLGEQFF
TRBJ2-2 TRBV4-1 NA NA TGCGCCAGCAGCCAAGAGTTCCGGCCCACCGGGGAGCTGTTTTTT CASSQEFRPTGELFF
TRBJ2-3 TRBV9 NA NA TGTGCCAGCAGCGGTGGGACGGGCCACGGCACGGATACGCAGTATTTT CASSGGTGHGTDTQYF
TRBJ2-1 TRBV6-2/TRBV6-3 many NA TGTGCCAGCAGTCGTTCCCCCAGCTCCTACAATGAGCAGTTCTTC CASSRSPSSYNEQFF
TRBJ2-7 TRBV6-1 many TRBD1 TGTGCCAGCAGTGAAGCACCAACAGGGGTTTCCTACGAGCAGTACTTC CASSEAPTGVSYEQYF
TRBJ2-1 TRBV4-1 NA NA TGCGCCAGCAGCCAAGATATCGGGCAATACAATGAGCAGTTCTTC CASSQDIGQYNEQFF
TRBJ1-2 TRBV20-1 many NA TGCAGTGCCCCTGAGGGGGTTGGCTACACCTTC CSAPEGVGYTF
TRBJ2-7 TRBV7-9 NA NA TGTGCCAGCAGCTTAGTTGTGAGGGAGCAGTACTTC CASSLVVREQYF
TRBJ2-7 TRBV2 many NA TGTGCCAGCGGGGTAAGACCCGAGCAGTACTTC CASGVRPEQYF
TRBJ1-2 TRBV7-9 many NA TGTGCCAGCAGCTCAAGAGGAGAAAACTATGGCTACACCTTC CASSSRGENYGYTF
TRBJ1-2 TRBV10-3 few NA TGTGCCACCTCCCCCCTCTATGGCTACACCTTC CATSPLYGYTF
TRBJ1-1 TRBV5-1 many NA TGCGCCAGCAGCTTGGACAACAACCCTATCATGAACACTGAAGCTTTCTTT CASSLDNNPIMNTEAFF
TRBJ2-7 TRBV12-3/TRBV12-4 NA TRBD2 TGTGCCAGCAGTTTATGGACCGGCGGGACTAGCGGGAGGCACTACTACGAGCAGTACTTC CASSLWTGGTSGRHYYEQYF
TRBJ2-7 TRBV27 many NA TGTGCCAGCAGTCATCGCGGGGCGTCCTACGAGCAGTACTTC CASSHRGASYEQYF
TRBJ1-3 TRBV9 NA NA TGTGCCAGCAGCGTCAGCGCCTCTGGAAACGCCATATATTTT CASSVSASGNAIYF
TRBJ2-5 TRBV12-3/TRBV12-4 many NA TGTGCCAGCACCTATGGTGGGAGAGAGACCCAGTACTTC CASTYGGRETQYF
TRBJ2-1 TRBV24-1 many NA TGTGCCACCAGTGGAGCGCGCAGCGTTTCGTACAATGAGCAGTTCTTC CATSGARSVSYNEQFF